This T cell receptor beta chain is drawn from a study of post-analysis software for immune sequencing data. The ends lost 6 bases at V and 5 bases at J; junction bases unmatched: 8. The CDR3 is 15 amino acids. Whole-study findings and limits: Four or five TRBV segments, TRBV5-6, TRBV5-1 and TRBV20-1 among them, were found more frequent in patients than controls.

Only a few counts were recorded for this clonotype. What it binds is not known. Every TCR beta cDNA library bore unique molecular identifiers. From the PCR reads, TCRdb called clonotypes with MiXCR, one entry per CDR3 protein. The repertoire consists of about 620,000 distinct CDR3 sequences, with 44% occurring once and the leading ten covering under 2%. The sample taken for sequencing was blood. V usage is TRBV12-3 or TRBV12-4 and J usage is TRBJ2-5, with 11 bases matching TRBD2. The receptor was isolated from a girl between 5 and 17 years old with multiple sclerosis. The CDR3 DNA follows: TGTGCCAGCAGCGCCAAGACTAGCGGGATGGAGACCCAGTACTTC. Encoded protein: CASSAKTSGMETQYF.